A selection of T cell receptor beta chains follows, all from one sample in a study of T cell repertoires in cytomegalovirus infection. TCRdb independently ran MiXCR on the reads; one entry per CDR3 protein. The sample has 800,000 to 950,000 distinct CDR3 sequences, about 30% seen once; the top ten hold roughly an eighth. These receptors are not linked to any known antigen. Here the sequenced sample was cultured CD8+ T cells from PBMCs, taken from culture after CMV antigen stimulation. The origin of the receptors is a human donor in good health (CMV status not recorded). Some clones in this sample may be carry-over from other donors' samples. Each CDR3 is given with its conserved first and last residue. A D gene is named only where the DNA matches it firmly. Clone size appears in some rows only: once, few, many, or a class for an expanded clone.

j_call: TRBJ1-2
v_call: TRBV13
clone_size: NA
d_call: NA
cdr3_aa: CASSLGGGGVYGYTF
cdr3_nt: TGTGCCAGCAGCTTAGGGGGTGGGGGGGTCTATGGCTACACCTTC

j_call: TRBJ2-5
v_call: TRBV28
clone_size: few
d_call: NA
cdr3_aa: CASSFRGHETQYF
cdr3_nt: TGTGCCAGCAGTTTCCGGGGGCACGAGACCCAGTACTTC

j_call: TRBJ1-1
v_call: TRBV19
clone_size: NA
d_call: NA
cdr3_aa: CASTDRTVTEAFF
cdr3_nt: TGTGCCAGTACCGACCGTACAGTCACTGAAGCTTTCTTT

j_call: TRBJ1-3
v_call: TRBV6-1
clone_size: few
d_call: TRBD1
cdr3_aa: CASSEALGTGVGNTIYF
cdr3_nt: TGTGCCAGCAGTGAAGCGCTGGGGACAGGGGTTGGAAACACCATATATTTT

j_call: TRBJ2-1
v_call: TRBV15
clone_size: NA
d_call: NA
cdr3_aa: CATSTNREGHEQFF
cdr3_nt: TGTGCCACCAGCACAAACAGGGAGGGCCATGAGCAGTTCTTC

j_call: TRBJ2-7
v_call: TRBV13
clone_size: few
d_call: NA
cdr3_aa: CASSLEGRREQYF
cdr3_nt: TGTGCCAGCAGCTTAGAGGGAAGGCGGGAGCAGTACTTC

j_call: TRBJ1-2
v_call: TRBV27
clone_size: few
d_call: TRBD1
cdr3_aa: CASSPSPVGGPNYGYTF
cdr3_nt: TGTGCCAGCAGTCCTTCCCCCGTAGGGGGCCCTAACTATGGCTACACCTTC

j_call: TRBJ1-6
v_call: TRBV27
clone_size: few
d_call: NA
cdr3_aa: CASSGEGRRYRSPLHF
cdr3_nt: TGTGCCAGCAGTGGCGAGGGACGGAGATATAGATCACCCCTCCACTTT

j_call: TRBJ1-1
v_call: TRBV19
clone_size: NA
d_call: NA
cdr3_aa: CASSIDRGAAEAFF
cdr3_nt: TGTGCCAGTAGTATAGATCGCGGGGCCGCAGAAGCTTTCTTT

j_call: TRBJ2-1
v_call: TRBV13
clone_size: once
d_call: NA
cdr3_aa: CASSVGISYNEQFF
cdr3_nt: TGTGCCAGCAGCGTGGGAATATCCTACAATGAGCAGTTCTTC

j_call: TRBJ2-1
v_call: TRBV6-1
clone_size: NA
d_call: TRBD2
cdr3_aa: CASSEWTSGAMSSYNEQFF
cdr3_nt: TGTGCCAGCAGTGAATGGACTAGCGGGGCTATGAGCTCCTACAATGAGCAGTTCTTC

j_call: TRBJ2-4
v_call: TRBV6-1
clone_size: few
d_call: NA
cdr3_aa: CASSGTDATGRVAKNIQYF
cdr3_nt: TGTGCCAGCAGTGGAACGGACGCCACGGGAAGGGTAGCCAAAAACATTCAGTACTTC

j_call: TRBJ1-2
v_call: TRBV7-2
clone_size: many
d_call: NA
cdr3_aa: CASSPQGTSYGYTF
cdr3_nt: TGTGCCAGCAGCCCTCAGGGGACCTCCTATGGCTACACCTTC

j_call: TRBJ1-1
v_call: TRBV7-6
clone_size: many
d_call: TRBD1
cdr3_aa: CASSLDRARTEAFF
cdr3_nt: TGTGCCAGCAGCCTGGACAGGGCGAGAACTGAAGCTTTCTTT

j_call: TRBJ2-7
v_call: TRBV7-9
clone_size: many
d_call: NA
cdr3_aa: CASSLVPGRFEQYF
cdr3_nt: TGTGCCAGCAGCTTAGTTCCCGGAAGGTTCGAGCAGTACTTC

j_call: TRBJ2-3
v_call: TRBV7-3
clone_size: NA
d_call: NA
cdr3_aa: CASSPGTASDTQYF
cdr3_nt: TGTGCCAGCAGTCCCGGGACGGCTTCAGATACGCAGTATTTT

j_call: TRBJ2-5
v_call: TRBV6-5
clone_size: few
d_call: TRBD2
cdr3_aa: CASSYYSGGARFEETQYF
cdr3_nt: TGTGCCAGCAGTTACTACAGCGGGGGGGCCCGTTTCGAAGAGACCCAGTACTTC

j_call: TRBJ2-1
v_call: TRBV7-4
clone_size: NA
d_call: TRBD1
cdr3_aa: CASRYDRVPNEQFF
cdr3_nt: TGTGCCAGCAGATACGACAGGGTCCCCAATGAGCAGTTCTTC

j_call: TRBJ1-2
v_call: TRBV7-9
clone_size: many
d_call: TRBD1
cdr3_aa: CASSPVGQGAVFGYTF
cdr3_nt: TGTGCCAGCAGCCCCGTTGGACAGGGGGCGGTTTTTGGCTACACCTTC

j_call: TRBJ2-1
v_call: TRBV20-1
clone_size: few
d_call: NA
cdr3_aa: CSARDFRRAGNEQFF
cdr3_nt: TGCAGTGCTAGAGATTTCCGCAGGGCGGGTAATGAGCAGTTCTTC

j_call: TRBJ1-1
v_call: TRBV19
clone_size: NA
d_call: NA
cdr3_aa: CASSVEGSLNTEAFF
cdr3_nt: TGTGCCAGTAGTGTTGAAGGCAGTCTGAACACTGAAGCTTTCTTT

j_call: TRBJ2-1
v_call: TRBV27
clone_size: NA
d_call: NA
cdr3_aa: CATSLGGYNEQFF
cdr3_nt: TGTGCCACCTCTTTGGGGGGCTACAATGAGCAGTTCTTC

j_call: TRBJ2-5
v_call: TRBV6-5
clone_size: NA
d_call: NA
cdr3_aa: CASSYGYQETQYF
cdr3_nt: TGTGCCAGCAGTTACGGCTACCAAGAGACCCAGTACTTC

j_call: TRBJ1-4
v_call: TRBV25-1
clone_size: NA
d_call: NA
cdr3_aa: CASSEMLGLRATNEKLFF
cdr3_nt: TGTGCCAGCAGTGAAATGCTGGGACTCCGTGCAACTAATGAAAAACTGTTTTTT

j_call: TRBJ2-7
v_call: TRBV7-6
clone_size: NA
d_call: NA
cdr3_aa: CASSPEDSAVDWYEQYF
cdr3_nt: TGTGCCAGCAGCCCCGAGGACAGCGCGGTAGACTGGTACGAGCAGTACTTC

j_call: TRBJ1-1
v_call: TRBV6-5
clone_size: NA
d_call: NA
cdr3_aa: CASSYKEGIPEAFF
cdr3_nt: TGTGCCAGCAGTTATAAGGAAGGAATCCCTGAAGCTTTCTTT

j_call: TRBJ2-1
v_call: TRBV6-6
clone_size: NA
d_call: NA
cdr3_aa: CASSALYGGTTNEQFF
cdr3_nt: TGTGCCAGCAGTGCCCTGTACGGGGGCACTACCAATGAGCAGTTCTTC

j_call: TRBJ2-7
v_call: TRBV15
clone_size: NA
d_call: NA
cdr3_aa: CATSRDPPDSYEQYF
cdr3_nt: TGTGCCACCAGCAGAGACCCCCCAGATTCCTACGAGCAGTACTTC

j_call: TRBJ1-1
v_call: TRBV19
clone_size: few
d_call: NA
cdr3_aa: CASRLARGTEAFF
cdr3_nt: TGTGCCAGTAGATTAGCAAGGGGGACTGAAGCTTTCTTT

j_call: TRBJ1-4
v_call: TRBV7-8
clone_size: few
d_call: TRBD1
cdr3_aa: CASKDRGADELFF
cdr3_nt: TGTGCCAGCAAGGACAGGGGTGCGGACGAACTGTTTTTT

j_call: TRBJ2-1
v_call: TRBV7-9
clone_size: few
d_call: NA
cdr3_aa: CASRVANYNEQFF
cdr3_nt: TGTGCCAGCAGAGTGGCGAACTACAATGAGCAGTTCTTC

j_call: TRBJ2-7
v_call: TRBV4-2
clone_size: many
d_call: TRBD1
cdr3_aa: CASSQSGQSYEQYF
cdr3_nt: TGTGCCAGCAGCCAATCGGGACAGAGCTACGAGCAGTACTTC

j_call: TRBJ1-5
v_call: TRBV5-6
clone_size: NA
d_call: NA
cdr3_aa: CASSFSGLENNQPQHF
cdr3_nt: TGTGCCAGCAGCTTCAGCGGGCTCGAGAACAATCAGCCCCAGCATTTT

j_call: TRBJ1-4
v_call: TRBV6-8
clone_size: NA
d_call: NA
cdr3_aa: CASSFSLNNEQKLFF
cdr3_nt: TGTGCCAGCAGTTTTTCCCTCAACAACGAGCAAAAACTGTTTTTT

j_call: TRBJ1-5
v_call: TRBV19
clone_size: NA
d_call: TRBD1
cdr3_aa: CASTDWDRGFNQPQHF
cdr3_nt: TGTGCCAGTACCGACTGGGACAGGGGGTTCAATCAGCCCCAGCATTTT

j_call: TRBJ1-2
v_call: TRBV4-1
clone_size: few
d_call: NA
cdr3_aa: CASSQADGYTF
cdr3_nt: TGCGCCAGCAGCCAAGCTGATGGCTACACCTTC

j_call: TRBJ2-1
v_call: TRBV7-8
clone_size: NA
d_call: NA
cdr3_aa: CASSFSFLGGDYNEQFF
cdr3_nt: TGTGCCAGCAGCTTTTCCTTCCTCGGGGGCGATTACAATGAGCAGTTCTTC

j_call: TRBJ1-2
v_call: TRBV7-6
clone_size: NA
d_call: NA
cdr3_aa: CASSLVRAHPIYGYTF
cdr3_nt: TGTGCCAGCAGCTTAGTAAGGGCACACCCTATCTATGGCTACACCTTC

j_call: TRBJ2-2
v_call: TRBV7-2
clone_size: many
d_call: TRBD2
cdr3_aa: CASSSPTQGLKNTGELFF
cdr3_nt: TGTGCCAGCAGCTCCCCGACCCAGGGACTAAAGAACACCGGGGAGCTGTTTTTT

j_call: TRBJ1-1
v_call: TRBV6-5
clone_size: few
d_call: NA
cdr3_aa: CASSYRGSGEAFF
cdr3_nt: TGTGCCAGCAGTTACCGAGGTTCTGGTGAAGCTTTCTTT

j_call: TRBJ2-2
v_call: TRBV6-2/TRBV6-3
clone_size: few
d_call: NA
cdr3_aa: CASTKTRRELNTGELFF
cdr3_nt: TGTGCCAGCACCAAAACGAGGAGAGAACTGAACACCGGGGAGCTGTTTTTT

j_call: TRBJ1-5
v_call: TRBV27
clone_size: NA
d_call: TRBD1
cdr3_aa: CASSFILSPGQGIGQPQHF
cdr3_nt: TGTGCCAGCAGTTTCATCCTATCTCCGGGACAGGGGATAGGGCAGCCCCAGCATTTT

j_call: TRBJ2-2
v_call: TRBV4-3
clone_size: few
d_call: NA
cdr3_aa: CASSQGTHTGELFF
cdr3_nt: TGCGCCAGCAGCCAAGGAACCCACACCGGGGAGCTGTTTTTT